This T cell receptor (beta chain) was recovered during a study of graft-versus-host responses after intestinal transplantation. This clone ranks as medium-sized. Co-plating was performed using 200,000 CFSE-labeled responder cells and 200,000 irradiated, violet-dye-labeled stimulator cells. TCRdb's copy holds only in-frame clones and misses some; the assay was immunoSEQ multiplex PCR. The table has under 9,500 clones, about 33% seen once. Germline CDR1 reads GTSNPN; CDR2 reads SVGIG (reference sequence). The CDR3 runs to 14 residues. The germline V and J ends were trimmed by 2 bases and 6 bases, with 16 bases remaining between them.

The source was alloreactive CD8+ T cells from a mixed lymphocyte reaction culture, collected before transplantation. Regarding subset: CFSE-low proliferating T cells sorted from roughly 6-day pre-transplant mixed lymphocyte reaction (GvH or HvG direction). The origin of this receptor is a human patient who was an organ donor for intestinal transplantation. The V and J genes are TRBV30 and TRBJ1-2; weak D call: TRBD1 (6 bases). CDR3 DNA: TGTGCCTGGAGTTCTACAGGGTTAGTGAATGGCTACACCTTC. Translating it yields CAWSSTGLVNGYTF.